This T cell receptor beta chain was observed in a study of blood T cell repertoires in COVID-19. This table comes from immunoSEQ multiplex PCR, and its TCRdb copy is limited to in-frame clones, with some not included. This table holds roughly 250,000 clones, 84% found once. This clone was seen a single time. The sequence derives from a man aged 50 or older with acute or convalescent COVID-19. Sequencing input: peripheral blood.

CDR3 in DNA: TGTGCCAGCAGTCAACCAACCGGGGTGAGTGAAAAACTGTTTTTT. Its protein product is CASSQPTGVSEKLFF. The chain couples TRBV28 to TRBJ1-4; D gene unclear. CDR3 length equals 15 residues. V lost 5 bases, J lost 7 bases, and 17 bases lay in between. CDR1 and CDR2 (germline): MDHEN, SYDVKM.